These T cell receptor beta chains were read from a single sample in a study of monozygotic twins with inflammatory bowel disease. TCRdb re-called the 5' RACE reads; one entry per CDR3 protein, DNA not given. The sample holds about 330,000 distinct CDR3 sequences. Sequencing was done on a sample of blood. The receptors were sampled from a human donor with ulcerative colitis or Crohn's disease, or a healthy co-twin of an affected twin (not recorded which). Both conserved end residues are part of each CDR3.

CASSESIPSIVDTQYF	TRBV10-1	TRBJ2-3
CASSSPGSGNHYEQYF	TRBV6-5	TRBJ2-7
CASSQIFGASYEQYF	TRBV4-3	TRBJ2-7
CASSFFTGGLSPYEQYF	TRBV7-9	TRBJ2-7
CASSLGRRSGELFF	TRBV7-2	TRBJ2-2
CSVVPPMNTEAFF	TRBV29-1	TRBJ1-1
CASSLALGGDTQYF	TRBV11-2	TRBJ2-3
CASRRTGGSYEQYF	TRBV28	TRBJ2-7
CASSFQEGTQYF	TRBV6-1	TRBJ2-5
CASSRKRGDTNEQFF	TRBV27	TRBJ2-1
CASSQWTSDDTQYF	TRBV27	TRBJ2-3
CSARPGIMNTEAFF	TRBV20-1	TRBJ1-1
CASSLGATSDTQYF	TRBV5-1	TRBJ2-3
CASIRDSSYGYTF	TRBV7-9	TRBJ1-2
CASSPDRTYQPQHF	TRBV7-2	TRBJ1-5